The next 32 T cell receptor beta chains were all read from a single sample in a study of graft-versus-host responses after intestinal transplantation. The antigens these receptors bind are not known. Method: immunoSEQ multiplex PCR; TCRdb's copy keeps in-frame clones and lacks some. This table holds 90,000 to 120,000 clones, roughly 87% found once. This specimen was unstimulated CD4+ T cells sorted from spleen or lymph node cells, taken before transplant. Receptors originate from a human donor who was the organ donor for an intestinal transplant.

The J gene is TRBJ2-1, the V gene TRBV9; the match to TRBD1 covers 7 bases. Germline trimming cut 0 bases from V and 1 base from J; bases unmatched to any gene: 4. CDR1 is SGDLS and CDR2 is YYNGEE in the germline V gene. The CDR3 has 16 residues. CDR3 nucleotide sequence: TGTGCCAGCAGCGTAGCGTACAGGGGTTCCTACAATGAGCAGTTCTTC. It yields the protein CASSVAYRGSYNEQFF.

This sequence joins TRBV5-4 and TRBJ2-3; TRBD2 might be the D (6 bases). The CDR3 is made up of 13 amino acids. Looked up from germline, CDR1 is SGHNT and CDR2 is YYREEE (reference sequence). V was cut by 0 bases and J by 14 bases, with 16 bases left in between. The CDR3 loop is CASSLGRTGVRYF. The DNA for the CDR3 is TGTGCCAGCAGCTTGGGTAGGACGGGGGTTCGGTATTTT.

This clone has a single count. The chain links TRBV5-1 to TRBJ1-1, with a tentative D call TRBD1 (5 bases). Per germline, CDR1 SGHRS and CDR2 YFSETQ. The CDR3 contains 15 residues. V was clipped by 4 bases and J by 4 bases, with 17 bases between them. The CDR3 protein is CASSRISPGTTEAFF. The CDR3 bases are TGCGCCAGCAGCCGAATCTCACCCGGGACCACTGAAGCTTTCTTT.

The chain has TRBV28 and TRBJ2-7, with 16 nucleotides matching TRBD2. V was clipped by 5 bases and J by 5 bases; unmatched bases: 9. Per the germline V gene, CDR1 is MDHEN and CDR2 is SYDVKM. The CDR3 has 17 residues. This CDR3 reads CASSGTSGRGLSDEQYF. The CDR3 DNA reads as TGTGCCAGCAGTGGGACTAGCGGGAGGGGTCTGAGTGACGAGCAGTACTTC.

This chain links TRBV11-1 with TRBJ2-7, with a possible D match to TRBD2 (5 bases). The CDR3 length is 15 residues. The germline gives CDR1 SGHAT, CDR2 FQDESV (reference sequence). Deletions cut 2 bases from V and 0 bases from J, with 11 bases between. The CDR3, as DNA: TGTGCCAGCAGCTTACAACTAGGAGCCTCCTACGAGCAGTACTTC. It is translated as CASSLQLGASYEQYF. The full variable domain, with the rest looked up from reference TRBV11-1 and TRBJ2-7, is EAEVAQSPRYKITEKSQAVAFWCDPISGHATLYWYRQILGQGPELLVQFQDESVVDDSQLPKDRFSAERLKGVDSTLKIQPAELGDSAMYLCASSLQLGASYEQYFGPGTRLTVT.

This clone was counted only a few times. The CDR3, as DNA: TGTGCCAGCAGTTACGAGGGGAGAGGTAATTCACCCCTCCACTTT. It yields the protein CASSYEGRGNSPLHF. V is TRBV6-5 and J is TRBJ1-6, with a tentative D call TRBD1 (5 bases). Germline V lookup: CDR1 MNHEY, CDR2 SVGAGI. The V end was cut by 2 bases, the J end by 6 bases, with 11 bases between. The CDR3 loop spans 15 amino acids.

This chain links TRBV7-9 with TRBJ1-4, with D possibly TRBD1 on 5 matching bases. The CDR3 loop spans 12 amino acids. Germline V lookup: CDR1 SEHNR, CDR2 FQNEAQ (reference sequence). The germline V and J ends were trimmed by 4 bases and 7 bases, with 7 bases remaining between them. CDR3 nucleotide sequence: TGTGCCAGCAGCTCGACAGCTGAAAAACTGTTTTTT. It yields the protein CASSSTAEKLFF.

The CDR3 is CASSLAAVDHYGYTF. The CDR3 DNA reads as TGTGCCAGCAGTTTAGCGGCAGTCGACCACTATGGCTACACCTTC. The chain recombines TRBV28 with TRBJ1-2; unclear D gene. Germline V CDR1 and CDR2: MDHEN, SYDVKM. Between the trimmed V and J ends, which lost 2 bases and 3 bases, there was a span of 13 bases. This CDR3 has 15 amino acids.

This clone was seen a single time. The genes are TRBV30 and TRBJ1-5; maybe TRBD1 (5 bases). Germline CDR1 is GTSNPN and CDR2 is SVGIG (reference sequence). Trimming took off 1 base at V and 0 bases at J, with 16 bases between the two ends. CDR3 size: 17 residues. The CDR3 DNA reads as TGTGCCTGGAGTGCCTCCCGAGGGACCCATAGCAATCAGCCCCAGCATTTT. This codes for CAWSASRGTHSNQPQHF.

The J gene is TRBJ2-5, the V gene TRBV7-9, with D perhaps matching TRBD1 (6 bases). The V gene lost 4 bases and the J gene lost 2 bases, with 14 bases spanning the gap. The germline CDR1 and CDR2 sequences are SEHNR and FQNEAQ (reference sequence). This CDR3 spans 15 amino acids. The CDR3: CASSWGQQIQETQYF. The CDR3 DNA sequence: TGTGCCAGCAGCTGGGGACAACAAATTCAAGAGACCCAGTACTTC.

The rearrangement uses TRBV11-2 and TRBJ1-2, with 7 bases that match TRBD1. The CDR3 has 12 amino acids. The trim removed 5 bases at V and 4 bases at J, leaving 1 base unmatched. In germline, CDR1 is SGHAT, CDR2 FQNNGV. The DNA for the CDR3 is TGTGCCAGCAGCAGGGACAGCTATGGCTACACCTTC. Translation gives CASSRDSYGYTF.

The chain employs TRBV18 and TRBJ2-2; possible D gene TRBD2, 6 bases. Germline lookup yields CDR1 KGHSH and CDR2 LQKENI. Trimming removed 3 bases from V and 4 bases from J, with 12 bases in between. The CDR3 totals 15 residues. Written as DNA, the CDR3 is TGTGCCAGCTCACCTTACCCGGAGGGCACCGGGGAGCTGTTTTTT. This encodes CASSPYPEGTGELFF.

This sequence joins TRBV5-1 and TRBJ2-5, with 8 bases identical to TRBD2. The V gene's germline CDR1 is SGHRS and CDR2 YFSETQ. After removal of 2 bases from V and 5 bases from J, the junction contained 11 bases not matched to a gene. This CDR3 has 16 amino acids. CDR3 bases: TGCGCCAGCAGCTTACTTAGCGGGAATTCGGGGGAGACCCAGTACTTC. It encodes CASSLLSGNSGETQYF.

This chain joins TRBV4-2 and TRBJ1-3; a possible D gene is TRBD1 (6 bases). In germline, CDR1 is LGHNA, CDR2 YNFKEQ. Trimming cost V 3 bases and J 3 bases, with 15 bases left between them. The CDR3 has 16 residues. CDR3 in DNA: TGTGCCAGCAGCCACCCTAGGGGGGCAAATGGAAACACCATATATTTT. Protein sequence: CASSHPRGANGNTIYF.

This chain joins TRBV19 and TRBJ1-2, with D possibly being TRBD1 (6 bases). CDR1 and CDR2 (germline): LNHDA, SQIVND (reference sequence). The CDR3 length is 13 residues. The germline V and J ends were trimmed by 3 bases and 6 bases, with 11 bases remaining between them. The CDR3 protein is CASSISGGDGYTF. The CDR3 region has the DNA TGTGCCAGTAGTATTTCGGGGGGCGATGGCTACACCTTC.

Only a few counts were recorded for this clone. This chain joins TRBV5-1 and TRBJ2-2, with 7 bases that match TRBD2. The CDR3 covers 15 residues. The germline gives CDR1 SGHRS, CDR2 YFSETQ. V shed 1 base and J 4 bases; nucleotides not matched to a gene: 4. The CDR3 is CASSLTGGSTGELFF. DNA of the CDR3: TGCGCCAGCAGCTTGACGGGAGGAAGCACCGGGGAGCTGTTTTTT. The full variable domain, rest sourced from reference TRBV5-1 and TRBJ2-2, is KAGVTQTPRYLIKTRGQQVTLSCSPISGHRSVSWYQQTPGQGLQFLFEYFSETQRNKGNFPGRFSGRQFSNSRSEMNVSTLELGDSALYLCASSLTGGSTGELFFGEGSRLTVL.

Comment on this clone: This CDR3 is also generated by other DNA sequences in the sample. The V call is TRBV5-1, the J call TRBJ2-5; 11 nucleotides line up with TRBD2. Germline V CDR1 and CDR2: SGHRS, YFSETQ. V shed 5 bases and J 2 bases; nucleotides not matched to a gene: 5. The CDR3 sequence is 15 residues long. The CDR3 sequence: CASSSGLAEQETQYF. The DNA for the CDR3 is TGCGCCAGCAGTTCGGGACTAGCGGAACAAGAGACCCAGTACTTC.

This chain's CDR3 is CASRGAATGEKLFF. The CDR3 DNA reads TGTGCCAGCAGAGGGGCAGCGACAGGGGAAAAACTGTTTTTT. The rearrangement uses TRBV6-5 and TRBJ1-4, with 7 bases matching TRBD1. V lost 6 bases to trimming and J lost 8 bases; unmatched junction nucleotides: 9. This CDR3 contains 14 residues. CDR1 is MNHEY and CDR2 is SVGAGI in the germline V gene.

The rearrangement links TRBV10-2 to TRBJ2-5, with no clear D. Per germline, CDR1 WSHSY and CDR2 SAAADI. Trimming removed 8 bases from V and 5 bases from J, with 0 bases in between. This CDR3 contains 8 residues. The CDR3 DNA sequence: TGCGCCAGCGAGACCCAGTACTTC. This sequence encodes CASETQYF.

The chain uses TRBV6-1 and TRBJ1-6, with a possible D match to TRBD1 (5 bases). The CDR3 has 14 amino acids. Trimming took 10 bases from V and 13 from J, leaving 23 bases between them. Germline V CDR1 and CDR2: MNHNS, SASEGT. The CDR3 reads CATENRDASHPLHF. CDR3 DNA: TGTGCCACCGAAAACCGGGACGCCTCTCACCCCCTCCACTTT.

The rearrangement links TRBV5-4 to TRBJ2-5, with D tentatively TRBD1 or TRBD2 (5 bases each). Germline CDR1 is SGHNT and CDR2 is YYREEE (reference sequence). The CDR3 is 13 residues long. Trimming took 4 bases from V and 1 from J, leaving 8 bases between them. CDR3 coding DNA: TGTGCCAGCAGCAGGGGACCCCAAGAGACCCAGTACTTC. Its protein product is CASSRGPQETQYF.

Concerning this clone: Additional DNA sequences in this sample encode the identical CDR3. The chain employs TRBV5-1 and TRBJ2-5; a weak D match, TRBD2 (5 bases). Germline V gene sequence: CDR1 SGHRS, CDR2 YFSETQ. This CDR3 is 14 amino acids long. V shed 2 bases and J shed 4 bases, with 12 bases lying between them. CDR3 amino acids: CASSLVLAGETQYF. The CDR3 DNA reads TGCGCCAGCAGCTTAGTGCTAGCAGGAGAGACCCAGTACTTC.

This clone was counted a single time. The gene calls are TRBV7-9 and TRBJ2-7; tentatively, D is TRBD1 (6 bases). V was cut by 4 bases and J by 1 base, with 14 bases left in between. The CDR3 spans 15 residues. Per germline, CDR1 SEHNR and CDR2 FQNEAQ (reference sequence). CDR3 DNA sequence: TGTGCCAGCAGCTCCCAGACAGGAGGTTCCTACGAGCAGTACTTC. As protein: CASSSQTGGSYEQYF.

This rearrangement joins TRBV4-2 to TRBJ1-1, with TRBD1 matching 7 bases. Germline values: CDR1 LGHNA, CDR2 YNFKEQ. V shed 4 bases and J 0 bases; nucleotides not matched to a gene: 8. The CDR3 has 16 amino acids. The CDR3 nucleotides are TGTGCCAGCAGCCCCCCTAACAGGGGATTGAACACTGAAGCTTTCTTT. The encoded protein is CASSPPNRGLNTEAFF.

The chain recombines TRBV12-2 with TRBJ2-2; the D call in the table, TRBD2, was not verified against the DNA. TRBV12-2 is classified as a pseudogene. This CDR3 is built from 17 residues. CDR3: CASRLAPTSGRTGELFF. The CDR3 bases are TGTGCAAGTCGCTTAGCACCGACTAGCGGGAGGACCGGGGAGCTGTTTTTT.

The gene calls are TRBV4-3 and TRBJ1-5; D not resolved. The CDR3 has 13 residues. Trimming left V 2 bases short and J 4 bases short, with 6 bases between. The germline V gene encodes CDR1 LGHNA and CDR2 YSLEER. CDR3 loop: CASSQRRNQPQHF. CDR3 nucleotides: TGCGCCAGCAGCCAACGTAGGAATCAGCCCCAGCATTTT.

The rearrangement uses TRBV9 and TRBJ2-3; 7 bases are shared with TRBD2. CDR1 is SGDLS and CDR2 is YYNGEE in the germline V gene. The CDR3 loop spans 16 amino acids. J gave up 0 bases and V 0 bases, and 4 bases lay outside the gene matches. The CDR3 DNA reads as TGTGCCAGCAGCGTAGGCGGGAGACATAGCACAGATACGCAGTATTTT. Its protein product is CASSVGGRHSTDTQYF.

DNA for the CDR3: TGTGCCAGCAGCATAACGGACAGTAGCAATCAGCCCCAGCATTTT. Translated: CASSITDSSNQPQHF. V and J are TRBV11-3 and TRBJ1-5; a possible D gene is TRBD1 (6 bases). This CDR3 region has 15 residues. Trimming pared 5 bases from V and 0 bases from J, leaving 11 bases between. CDR1 is SGHNT, CDR2 YENEEA, per germline.

V usage is TRBV6-5 and J usage is TRBJ1-2; the D gene is possibly TRBD1 (6 bases). Germline-derived CDR1 and CDR2 are MNHEY and SVGAGI. The CDR3 is 16 amino acids. Trimming removed 0 bases from V and 4 bases from J, with 15 bases in between. The CDR3 DNA follows: TGTGCCAGCAGTTACTCGGGCCGGACAGAATCCTATGGCTACACCTTC. This codes for CASSYSGRTESYGYTF.

The chain couples TRBV6-5 to TRBJ2-1; D tentatively reads TRBD1 or TRBD2 (6 bases each). The germline V gene encodes CDR1 MNHEY and CDR2 SVGAGI. Trimming stripped 2 bases from V and 0 bases from J, with 8 bases between. The CDR3 length is 15 residues. As DNA, the CDR3 is TGTGCCAGCAGTTACGGGGGGCCCTCCTACAATGAGCAGTTCTTC. It encodes CASSYGGPSYNEQFF.

This chain joins TRBV6-5 and TRBJ1-5; 9 positions agree with TRBD1. V shed 7 bases and J 6 bases; nucleotides not matched to a gene: 10. The CDR3 is 15 amino acids. Germline V gene sequence: CDR1 MNHEY, CDR2 SVGAGI. In nucleotides, the CDR3 is TGTGCCAGCACCACACAGGGGGCGAAGGGTCAGCCCCAGCATTTT. This gives the protein CASTTQGAKGQPQHF.

The chain has TRBV6-5 and TRBJ1-1, with D possibly matching TRBD1 (6 bases). Germline loops: CDR1 MNHEY, CDR2 SVGAGI. The CDR3 loop spans 13 amino acids. Trimming shortened V by 6 bases and J by 3 bases, and 11 bases separated the two germline ends. In DNA form, the CDR3 reads TGTGCCAGCAGGGACAGAGTTTACACTGAAGCTTTCTTT. Translated: CASRDRVYTEAFF.